This T cell receptor beta chain was observed in a study of cytotoxic CD8 clonotypes in ibrutinib-treated CLL. Overall study context: Average yields of roughly 260,000 productive templates and approximately 100,000 productive rearrangements characterized the samples.

The data were produced by immunoSEQ multiplex PCR, yet TCRdb's version contains in-frame clones alone and is incomplete. Found here are more than 75,000 clones, more than 70% of them singletons; the top ten hold 20% to 25%. Points from the study as a whole: Whereas clonality rose at ibrutinib response, it declined toward baseline at progression.

To note about this clone: The target antigen is unknown.

Per the germline V gene, CDR1 is LNHDA and CDR2 is SQIVND (reference sequence). After removal of 1 base from V and 3 bases from J, the junction contained 4 bases not matched to a gene. There are 16 residues in the CDR3. The receptor was derived from a human donor with chronic lymphocytic leukemia. The input for sequencing was PBMCs, taken after 24 months of ibrutinib treatment. The chain joins TRBV19 to TRBJ2-3, with TRBD2 matching 10 bases. CDR3 sequence (DNA): TGTGCCAGTAGTATAGTTGCTAGCGGGAGAACAGATACGCAGTATTTT. This sequence encodes CASSIVASGRTDTQYF.